This T cell receptor beta chain was observed in a study of identical twins. Study-level results: The more abundant beta clonotypes in cord blood had fewer insertions, and memory repertoires did not show this.

TCRdb re-analysed the 5' RACE reads in MiXCR, keeping a single row per CDR3 protein. The data hold some 900,000 distinct CDR3 sequences, with 12% observed a single time. With respect to this clonotype: Its specificity is unknown.

The CDR3 is 14 residues long. In germline, CDR1 is SGHRS, CDR2 YFSETQ. Between the trimmed V and J ends, which lost 0 bases and 6 bases, there was a span of 12 bases. These data were also filed under a second study, of yellow fever vaccine responses in identical twins.

This TCR was recovered from a young woman in good health. This chain joins TRBV5-1 and TRBJ2-5; weak D call: TRBD1 (6 bases). Specimen: PBMCs. The CDR3 sequence: CASSLGTGQKTQYF. The CDR3 DNA sequence: TGCGCCAGCAGCTTGGGAACAGGGCAAAAGACCCAGTACTTC.